The clone carrying this T cell receptor beta chain was observed a single time. Its antigen is undetermined. The data were taken from a study of identical twins. Findings and caveats of the study: Model-predicted out-of-frame TCR alpha sharing fell below observed values in monozygotic twins. In drawing conclusions, the study used cross-sectional statistical analysis and did not follow the same donors. Twins' surplus sharing was weaker for beta out-of-frame sequences.

TCRdb used MiXCR to reprocess the 5' RACE reads, holding one entry per CDR3 protein. The sample consists of approximately 530,000 distinct CDR3 sequences, around 20% of them appearing once. V shed 6 bases and J shed 4 bases, with 15 bases lying between them. This CDR3 spans 14 amino acids. Germline V CDR1 and CDR2: LGHNA, YNFKEQ. This sample also appeared in a second study, on yellow fever vaccine responses in identical twins.

The sequence derives from a woman aged 18-29 years in good health. Material: CD4+ T cells sorted from blood. The rearrangement uses TRBV4-2 and TRBJ1-1; unclear D gene. The CDR3: CASSRTTYGTEAFF. CDR3 coding DNA: TGTGCCAGCAGTCGCACCACCTACGGCACTGAAGCTTTCTTT.